This record looks at one T cell receptor beta chain sequence and its context. What it recognizes is unknown. This sample stems from a study of cytomegalovirus exposure and HLA in healthy donors. Background on the study: A preliminary data release comprised 80 million or so unique TCRs obtained from HLA-typed donors. Membership in the Caucasian-associated ancestry cluster was found for 81% of approximately 380 genotyped donors. General observations from the study: The study flagged some 170 TCR beta chains as cytomegalovirus-associated. Earlier findings revealed that most TCR beta V segments proved productive either about 90% or about 30% of the time.

Amplification used 60 Vbeta primers and 13 Jbeta primers. Only in-frame clones appear in the TCRdb table, and some are missing; sequencing was by immunoSEQ multiplex PCR. This sample yields 150,000 to 200,000 clones, of which around 84% are seen a single time; 1.9% belongs to the top ten. V lost 3 bases and J lost 6; bases outside the gene matches: 5. The length of the CDR3 is 15 residues. Germline assignment: CDR1 KGHSH and CDR2 LQKENI. This receptor was identified in a man aged 18-30 years in good health and CMV-seronegative. The genes are TRBV18 and TRBJ2-1, with 10 bases lining up with TRBD2. Sequencing was carried out using PBMCs. The CDR3 nucleotides are TGTGCCAGCTCACCGGTGGGACTAGCGATCAATGAGCAGTTCTTC. Its protein product is CASSPVGLAINEQFF.